These T cell receptor beta chains were read from a single sample in a study of identical twins. TCRdb ran MiXCR on the 5' RACE reads and lists one entry per CDR3 protein. The top ten clones hold roughly 14% of a sample with some 730,000 distinct CDR3 sequences, 15% to 20% of them seen once. This sample also belongs to another study, concerning T cells expressing NK-cell markers.

Material: PBMCs. These receptor sequences come from a woman aged 18-29 years in good health. Each CDR3 is given with its conserved first and last residue. The order of the fields is J gene, V gene, D gene, clone size, CDR3 protein, CDR3 DNA. A D gene is named only where the DNA matches it firmly. Not all rows give a size; the values are once, few, many and, for expanded clones, a class.

TRBJ2-5 TRBV11-2 - - CASCPGGQETQYF TGTGCCAGCTGCCCGGGCGGCCAAGAGACCCAGTACTTC
TRBJ2-2 TRBV5-4 TRBD2 once CASSLKRGGDTGELFF TGTGCCAGCAGCTTGAAGCGGGGGGGGGACACCGGGGAGCTGTTTTTT
TRBJ2-3 TRBV9 - - CASSVSPTVTDTQYF TGTGCCAGCAGCGTCAGCCCGACAGTCACAGATACGCAGTATTTT
TRBJ2-1 TRBV6-2/TRBV6-3 TRBD2 many CASSYLAGVVNEQFF TGTGCCAGCAGTTATCTCGCGGGAGTGGTCAATGAGCAGTTCTTC
TRBJ2-7 TRBV2 - - CASKGFGGSYEQYF TGTGCCAGCAAGGGCTTCGGCGGAAGCTACGAGCAGTACTTC
TRBJ2-1 TRBV10-3 TRBD1 few CAISGDRGTNEQFF TGTGCCATCAGTGGGGACAGGGGGACCAATGAGCAGTTCTTC
TRBJ2-3 TRBV29-1 - few CSVLPGSGAQYF TGCAGCGTCCTTCCCGGTAGCGGAGCGCAGTATTTT
TRBJ2-2 TRBV3-1 - few CASSQEFSGTGELFF TGTGCCAGCAGCCAAGAATTCAGTGGCACCGGGGAGCTGTTTTTT
TRBJ2-2 TRBV4-3 - - CASSRSGWELFF TGCGCCAGCAGCCGATCCGGTTGGGAGCTGTTTTTT
TRBJ2-1 TRBV12-3/TRBV12-4 - few CASSLAEGLNYNEQFF TGTGCCAGCAGTTTAGCGGAAGGACTTAACTACAATGAGCAGTTCTTC
TRBJ2-2 TRBV12-3/TRBV12-4 - - CASRKAASNTGELFF TGTGCCAGTCGGAAAGCGGCATCGAACACCGGGGAGCTGTTTTTT
TRBJ2-1 TRBV27 - - CASSSSQGFHEQFF TGTGCCAGCAGTTCGTCCCAGGGATTCCATGAGCAGTTCTTC
TRBJ1-2 TRBV29-1 - few CSAPDLNYGYTF TGCAGCGCTCCGGACCTGAACTATGGCTACACCTTC
TRBJ2-3 TRBV21-1 - - CASSNSDRGPPDTQYF TGTGCCAGCAGCAACTCTGACCGGGGGCCCCCAGATACGCAGTATTTT
TRBJ2-1 TRBV5-1 - - CASSWNRADNEQFF TGCGCCAGCAGCTGGAATAGGGCCGACAATGAGCAGTTCTTC
TRBJ1-2 TRBV5-1 TRBD1 few CASSLASGQGFGYTF TGCGCCAGCAGCTTGGCTTCGGGACAGGGATTTGGCTACACCTTC
TRBJ2-5 TRBV9 TRBD1 once CASNTGQGGGETQYF TGTGCCAGCAACACTGGACAGGGGGGAGGTGAGACCCAGTACTTC
TRBJ1-3 TRBV7-2 TRBD1 few CASSRTGVSGNTIYF TGTGCCAGCAGTAGGACAGGGGTCTCTGGAAACACCATATATTTT
TRBJ1-1 TRBV4-1 - - CASSQYDSMNTEAFF TGCGCCAGCAGCCAATACGACAGTATGAACACTGAAGCTTTCTTT
TRBJ1-1 TRBV6-2/TRBV6-3 - - CASRYRKNENTEAFF TGTGCCAGCAGATACAGAAAGAATGAGAACACTGAAGCTTTCTTT
TRBJ2-5 TRBV6-5 - few CASSYGGFSETQYF TGTGCCAGCAGTTACGGGGGGTTTTCAGAGACCCAGTACTTC
TRBJ2-1 TRBV6-5 TRBD2 - CASSYSSPWGSGGGDEQFF TGTGCCAGCAGTTACTCGTCCCCTTGGGGTAGCGGGGGCGGCGATGAGCAGTTCTTC
TRBJ2-2 TRBV11-2 - many CASSQTNTGELFF TGTGCCAGCAGCCAGACCAATACCGGGGAGCTGTTTTTT
TRBJ2-7 TRBV6-5 - few CASSYSWGYEQYF TGTGCCAGCAGTTACTCGTGGGGCTACGAGCAGTACTTC
TRBJ2-7 TRBV10-3 - - CAISEVSYEQYF TGTGCCATCAGTGAGGTCTCATACGAGCAGTACTTC
TRBJ2-3 TRBV6-1 TRBD1 few CASSENTGGTDTQYF TGTGCCAGCAGTGAGAACACAGGGGGCACAGATACGCAGTATTTT
TRBJ2-1 TRBV2 - - CASSEGNSPEQFF TGTGCCAGCAGTGAAGGAAACTCCCCTGAGCAGTTCTTC